These 4 T cell receptor beta chains originate from one sample sequenced in a study of blood T cell repertoires in COVID-19. The protocol was immunoSEQ multiplex PCR, while the TCRdb copy is restricted to in-frame clones and leaves out a portion. This table has under 450,000 clones, 80% to 90% appearing once. The sample taken for sequencing was PBMCs or T cells enriched from blood (not recorded which). These receptors were collected from a man aged 25-40 years who had recovered from COVID-19.

The V gene is TRBV10-3, the J gene TRBJ1-2; the D gene is possibly TRBD1 (6 bases). There are 13 residues in the CDR3. Germline-derived CDR1 and CDR2 are ENHRY and SYGVKD. V shed 2 bases and J shed 4 bases, with 8 bases lying between them. The CDR3 protein is CAISEPGVYGYTF. Written as DNA, the CDR3 is TGTGCCATCAGTGAGCCAGGGGTCTATGGCTACACCTTC.

This clone has just one count. The chain joins TRBV2 to TRBJ2-3; TRBD1 agrees at 8 bases. V was clipped by 4 bases and J by 1 base; unmatched bases: 1. The CDR3 spans 14 residues. Germline lookup yields CDR1 SNHLY and CDR2 FYNNEI. The CDR3 bases are TGTGCCAGCAGTGCGGACAGGGGCACAGATACGCAGTATTTT. Residues: CASSADRGTDTQYF. Variable domain in full (rest from reference TRBV2 and TRBJ2-3): EPEVTQTPSHQVTQMGQEVILRCVPISNHLYFYWYRQILGQKVEFLVSFYNNEISEKSEIFDDQFSVERPDGSNFTLKIRSTKLEDSAMYFCASSADRGTDTQYFGPGTRLTVL.

The chain carries TRBV30 and TRBJ1-5, with a weak D call TRBD1 (5 bases). Germline loops: CDR1 GTSNPN, CDR2 SVGIG (reference sequence). CDR3 length equals 13 residues. With 3 bases removed from V and 4 bases from J, the gap between germline ends came to 10 bases. CDR3 sequence (DNA): TGTGCCTGGAGGGGGGGGTATAATCAGCCCCAGCATTTT. Amino acids: CAWRGGYNQPQHF. The entire variable domain, with the rest obtained from reference TRBV30 and TRBJ1-5, is as follows: SQTIHQWPATLVQPVGSPLSLECTVEGTSNPNLYWYRQAAGRGLQLLFYSVGIGQISSEVPQNLSASRPQDRQFILSSKKLLLSDSGFYLCAWRGGYNQPQHFGDGTRLSIL.

The CDR3 spells CASSKGGGQETQYF. The CDR3 nucleotides are TGTGCCAGCAGCAAAGGGGGCGGCCAAGAGACCCAGTACTTC. This sequence joins TRBV21-1 and TRBJ2-5; TRBD1 is the table's D call, not checked against the DNA. TRBV21-1 is noted as a pseudogene. CDR3 length: 14 amino acids.